These T cell receptor beta chains were read from a single sample in a study of blood T cell repertoires in COVID-19. Generated by immunoSEQ multiplex PCR, the TCRdb table keeps only in-frame clones and is missing some. The sample holds around 130,000 clones; less than 85% are singletons and the top ten take roughly 15%. Sequences were obtained from peripheral blood. These receptors came from a woman aged 80 or over with acute or convalescent COVID-19. Each CDR3 is given with its conserved first and last residue. Each record gives: clone size, V gene, D gene, J gene, CDR3 DNA, CDR3 protein. The D gene is left open where the match is weak. Some rows have no size entry. The others give once, few or many, or a class for an expanded clone.

once	TRBV4-3	TRBD1	TRBJ2-4	TGCGCCAGCAGCCAAGACGCGGGACAGGCCCTAATGAAAAACATTCAGTACTTC	CASSQDAGQALMKNIQYF
.	TRBV6-2/TRBV6-3	TRBD2	TRBJ2-5	TGTGCCAGCAGTTACACGAGGACTAGCAGAGAGACCCAGTACTTC	CASSYTRTSRETQYF
once	TRBV5-6	TRBD1	TRBJ1-3	TGTGCCAGCAGCTGGGGACAGGCCAGCTCTGGAAACACCATATATTTT	CASSWGQASSGNTIYF
.	TRBV5-5	TRBD1	TRBJ2-5	TGTGCCAGCAGCTTGTCACAGGGGGAGTATCCAGAGACCCAGTACTTC	CASSLSQGEYPETQYF
.	TRBV11-2	.	TRBJ2-5	TGTGCCAGCAGCTTCTTCCAGAACCAAGAGACCCAGTACTTC	CASSFFQNQETQYF
.	TRBV27	.	TRBJ1-2	TGTGCCAGCAGTTCAGGGGTCCGTGGCTACACCTTC	CASSSGVRGYTF
.	TRBV5-6	.	TRBJ2-3	TGTGCCAGCAGCTTGGAGGGGAAACTCACAGATACGCAGTATTTT	CASSLEGKLTDTQYF
.	TRBV11-2	.	TRBJ2-3	TGTGCCAGCAGCTTAGTATCTGGAGACCCTACGCAGTATTTT	CASSLVSGDPTQYF
few	TRBV6-1	.	TRBJ2-1	TGTGCCAGCAGTGAACGTGGCAGCTCCTACAATGAGCAGTTCTTC	CASSERGSSYNEQFF
.	TRBV5-6	.	TRBJ2-2	TGTGCCAGCAGCTTTAGGTCTAGCTGGCCCACGAACACCGGGGAGCTGTTTTTT	CASSFRSSWPTNTGELFF